The clone carrying this TCR beta chain was detected many times. Antigen specificity is unknown. This CDR3 is built from 17 residues. The V gene lost 5 bases and the J gene lost 0 bases, with 17 bases spanning the gap. CDR1 is SQVTM, CDR2 ANQGSEA, per germline. The entry originates in a study of CD8 T cells in ankylosing spondylitis. Study-wide findings and caveats: A TCR beta motif of roughly 8 highly homologous variants appeared characteristic of ankylosing spondylitis blood. Past research had described some motif variants in reactive arthritis synovial fluid and blood.

Making the TCR beta libraries involved quantitative 5'-RACE with molecular barcodes. MiXCR, applied by TCRdb to the 5' RACE reads, yields one record per CDR3 protein. The table has under 300,000 distinct CDR3 sequences, roughly a tenth seen once; the top ten hold around 3%. J is TRBJ2-6 and V is TRBV29-1; TRBD1 or TRBD2 may be the D gene (7 bases each). The specimen sequenced was blood, either unsorted or a sorted T cell fraction (not recorded which). The receptor's source is a male donor with ankylosing spondylitis or in good health (not recorded which). CDR3 nucleotide sequence: TGCAGCGTTCGGGGAGCAGGGGGGGACTCTGGGGCCAACGTCCTGACTTTC. Protein sequence: CSVRGAGGDSGANVLTF.